The 29 T cell receptor beta chains listed next were all sequenced from one sample in a study of vaccination and CD4 T cells after COVID-19. CD4+ T cells that had been cultured provided DNA sequenced with the Oncomine TCR Beta short-read assay. MiXCR, applied by TCRdb to the PCR reads, yields one record per CDR3 protein. The sample comprises 9,500 to 14,000 distinct CDR3 sequences, 29% of which are singletons, and about 22% rests with the top ten. The antigens of these receptors remain unknown. Described treatment: roughly 10-day PBMC culture with coronavirus spike peptide pools or control peptides (ViraFEST assay). The sequencing sample was made of cultured CD4+ T cells from blood. The receptors here all came from a human donor with COVID-19.

This clonotype was seen more than once but under ten times. The rearrangement links TRBV15 to TRBJ1-3; D gene unclear. The V end was cut by 3 bases, the J end by 3 bases, with 6 bases between. The length of the CDR3 is 13 residues. Germline V gene lookup returns CDR1 LNHNV and CDR2 YYDKDF (reference sequence). The DNA of the CDR3 is TGTGCCACCAGCAGTGCGTTTGGAAACACCATATATTTT. The encoded protein is CATSSAFGNTIYF.

In its sample, this clonotype ranks as medium-sized (0.01 to 0.1%). The chain employs TRBV7-2 and TRBJ2-7; D uncertain. The CDR3 contains 14 residues. With 5 bases removed from V and 2 bases from J, the gap between germline ends came to 13 bases. Looked up from germline, CDR1 is SGHTA and CDR2 is FQGNSA. The CDR3 sequence is CASSRGLGTYEQYF. The CDR3 DNA reads TGTGCCAGCAGCCGCGGCCTGGGAACCTACGAGCAGTACTTC. Full variable domain (missing parts from reference TRBV7-2 and TRBJ2-7): GAGVSQSPSNKVTEKGKDVELRCDPISGHTALYWYRQSLGQGLEFLIYFQGNSAPDKSGLPSDRFSAERTGGSVSTLTIQRTQQEDSAVYLCASSRGLGTYEQYFGPGTRLTVT.

J is TRBJ1-3 and V is TRBV15; D gene ambiguous. CDR1 and CDR2 from the germline V gene are LNHNV and YYDKDF (reference sequence). The CDR3 sequence is 13 residues long. V was clipped by 5 bases and J by 3 bases, with 8 bases between them. The CDR3 here is CATSGAFGNTIYF. CDR3 sequence (DNA): TGTGCCACCAGCGGTGCGTTTGGAAACACCATATATTTT.

The chain recombines TRBV6-2 or TRBV6-3 with TRBJ1-5; D is unresolved. The germline V gene encodes CDR1 MNHEY and CDR2 SVGEGT. The CDR3 spans 13 residues. Trimming shortened V by 5 bases and J by 5 bases, and 10 bases separated the two germline ends. CDR3 in amino acids: CASSTQLYQPQHF. Written as DNA, the CDR3 is TGTGCCAGCAGTACACAACTTTATCAGCCCCAGCATTTT.

This chain connects TRBV9 to TRBJ2-5; D is ambiguous. This CDR3 has 13 residues. The V end lost 0 bases, the J end lost 5 bases, and 8 bases lay between the germline ends. Germline V gene lookup returns CDR1 SGDLS and CDR2 YYNGEE. CDR3 loop: CASSVGGRETQYF. The CDR3 nucleotides read TGTGCCAGCAGCGTAGGGGGTCGGGAGACCCAGTACTTC.

The rearrangement links TRBV25-1 to TRBJ2-5; D is perhaps TRBD1 or TRBD2 (5 bases each). The CDR3 extends over 15 amino acids. Germline CDR1 is MGHDK and CDR2 is SYGVNS. Trimming cost V 2 bases and J 5 bases, with 15 bases left between them. The CDR3 DNA reads TGTGCCAGCAGTGAAGGGGACGGACGTCGGGAGACCCAGTACTTC. Its translation is CASSEGDGRRETQYF.

The chain joins TRBV27 to TRBJ2-3, with D hard to call. CDR1 and CDR2 from the germline V gene are MNHEY and SMNVEV (reference sequence). Deletions cut 3 bases from V and 4 bases from J, with 14 bases between. This CDR3 has 15 amino acids. In DNA form, the CDR3 reads TGTGCCAGCAGTTTGGTCTGGGTGGGCGCAGATACGCAGTATTTT. It codes for CASSLVWVGADTQYF.

The rearrangement joins TRBV7-2 to TRBJ1-5; D is uncertain. The CDR3 totals 13 residues. Trimming shortened V by 4 bases and J by 7 bases, and 11 bases separated the two germline ends. From germline, CDR1 is SGHTA and CDR2 FQGNSA. CDR3: CASSSEERQPQHF. CDR3 DNA sequence: TGTGCCAGCAGCTCCGAGGAGAGGCAGCCCCAGCATTTT.

The V and J genes are TRBV10-3 and TRBJ1-1; D uncertain. This CDR3 is 14 amino acids long. Germline V gene data show CDR1 as ENHRY and CDR2 as SYGVKD. The V and J ends lost 7 bases and 0 bases respectively, with 12 bases between them. The CDR3 reads CAINKEGMNTEAFF. CDR3 nucleotide sequence: TGTGCCATCAACAAGGAAGGGATGAACACTGAAGCTTTCTTT.

This clonotype was counted between two and nine times. V gene TRBV7-9 combines with J gene TRBJ2-7, with D perhaps TRBD2 (5 bases). The CDR3 has 12 amino acids. V was clipped by 8 bases and J by 7 bases, with 15 bases between them. Germline V lookup: CDR1 SEHNR, CDR2 FQNEAQ (reference sequence). This chain's CDR3 is CASAKGSGEQYF. CDR3 DNA: TGTGCCAGCGCAAAGGGTTCGGGGGAGCAGTACTTC.

J is TRBJ2-3 and V is TRBV7-3; 12 nucleotides agree with TRBD2. The length of the CDR3 is 15 residues. Germline V gives CDR1 SGHTA, CDR2 FQGTGA. The ends lost 2 bases at V and 6 bases at J; junction bases unmatched: 3. The CDR3 here is CASSLLAGGMDTQYF. The DNA of the CDR3 is TGTGCCAGCAGCTTACTAGCGGGGGGGATGGATACGCAGTATTTT.

The rearrangement joins TRBV11-2 to TRBJ2-5, with D tentatively TRBD2 (6 bases). V lost 2 bases to trimming and J lost 2 bases, with 15 bases between them. The CDR3 spans 16 residues. The germline V gene encodes CDR1 SGHAT and CDR2 FQNNGV. CDR3 loop: CASSLRKGGAQETQYF. The CDR3 bases are TGTGCCAGCAGCTTACGAAAGGGCGGGGCACAAGAGACCCAGTACTTC.

The chain carries TRBV7-3 and TRBJ2-1; 9 positions agree with TRBD2. CDR3 size: 14 residues. Germline CDR1 is SGHTA and CDR2 is FQGTGA. Trimming cost V 8 bases and J 5 bases; bases outside gene matches: 7. CDR3 DNA sequence: TGTGCCAGCGCGGGGGGGGGCCGTAACAATGAGCAGTTCTTC. Protein sequence: CASAGGGRNNEQFF.

The chain links TRBV20-1 to TRBJ2-4; D ambiguous. The CDR3 is made up of 15 amino acids. CDR1 is DFQATT, CDR2 SNEGSKA, per germline (reference sequence). The V gene lost 0 bases and the J gene lost 1 base, with 10 bases spanning the gap. CDR3: CSAREAALAKNIQYF. CDR3 bases: TGCAGTGCTAGAGAGGCTGCCTTGGCCAAAAACATTCAGTACTTC.

The CDR3, as DNA: TGTGCCAGCAGCTTGGACCCGAGCTCCTACAATGAGCAGTTCTTC. This gives the protein CASSLDPSSYNEQFF. The chain combines TRBV5-4 with TRBJ2-1; D gene uncertain. The CDR3 has 15 amino acids. The germline V gene encodes CDR1 SGHNT and CDR2 YYREEE (reference sequence). V lost 0 bases and J 0 bases, leaving 7 bases between the germline ends.

This chain uses TRBV14 with TRBJ2-7, with D maybe TRBD1 (6 bases). V was shortened by 1 base and J by 9 bases, with 19 bases between the two germline ends. The V gene's germline CDR1 is SGHDN and CDR2 FVKESK. CDR3 length equals 15 residues. CDR3 nucleotide sequence: TGTGCCAGCAGCCAAGTTCCGGGGACACCCTTGGGGCAGTACTTC. The encoded protein is CASSQVPGTPLGQYF.

This clonotype is categorized as medium-sized. The chain is built from TRBV20-1 and TRBJ1-2; D is unresolved. This CDR3 spans 13 amino acids. Germline CDR1 DFQATT, CDR2 SNEGSKA (reference sequence). The V gene lost 4 bases and the J gene lost 4 bases, with 13 bases spanning the gap. CDR3 protein: CSATIDRAYGYTF. DNA for the CDR3: TGCAGTGCTACAATAGACCGGGCCTATGGCTACACCTTC.

The chain is built from TRBV18 and TRBJ1-4; D is perhaps TRBD1 (5 bases). Germline V gene sequence: CDR1 KGHSH, CDR2 LQKENI. Trimming removed 4 bases at V and 8 bases at J, with 14 bases between. The CDR3 is made up of 14 amino acids. The CDR3 coding sequence is TGTGCCAGCTCACTATCGGGACGTCAGGAAAAACTGTTTTTT. It translates to CASSLSGRQEKLFF.

The chain links TRBV7-2 to TRBJ2-7; the match to TRBD1 covers 9 bases. The CDR3 is 16 residues long. V gave up 5 bases and J gave up 0 bases; unmatched junction bases: 8. Germline CDR1 is SGHTA and CDR2 is FQGNSA. CDR3: CASSQDRGRSSYEQYF. The DNA of the CDR3 is TGTGCCAGCAGCCAAGACAGGGGGAGAAGCTCCTACGAGCAGTACTTC.

This clonotype was counted a single time. The chain links TRBV6-1 to TRBJ2-1; 12 nucleotides align to TRBD2. In germline, CDR1 is MNHNS, CDR2 SASEGT. The CDR3 length is 15 residues. The V and J ends lost 8 bases and 6 bases, in that order; junction bases with no gene match: 8. CDR3 sequence: CASGELAGGPNEQFF. The CDR3 DNA reads as TGTGCCAGCGGGGAACTAGCGGGGGGCCCCAATGAGCAGTTCTTC.

The V call is TRBV9, the J call TRBJ1-2, with TRBD1 identical over 11 bases. The CDR3 length is 14 residues. CDR1 is SGDLS and CDR2 is YYNGEE in the germline V gene. V was clipped by 5 bases and J by 8 bases; unmatched bases: 8. CDR3 residues: CASRSGTGGEGYTF. CDR3 sequence (DNA): TGTGCCAGCAGATCTGGGACAGGGGGGGAAGGCTACACCTTC.

The genes are TRBV9 and TRBJ2-5; unclear D gene. CDR1 is SGDLS, CDR2 YYNGEE, per germline. V lost 0 bases and J lost 1, with 4 bases in between. The CDR3 spans 13 residues. CDR3 sequence reads: CASSVDTQETQYF. DNA of the CDR3: TGTGCCAGCAGCGTAGACACCCAAGAGACCCAGTACTTC.

This clonotype was counted between two and nine times. The V gene is TRBV18, the J gene TRBJ1-2; D perhaps matches TRBD1 (5 bases). The V and J ends lost 4 bases and 6 bases respectively, with 12 bases between them. CDR1 and CDR2 (germline): KGHSH, LQKENI. The length of the CDR3 is 13 residues. The CDR3 loop reads CASSQGLGDGYTF. The CDR3 DNA is TGTGCCAGCTCACAGGGACTGGGTGATGGCTACACCTTC.

This clonotype qualifies as medium-sized. The chain is built from TRBV20-1 and TRBJ1-2; D is perhaps TRBD1 (5 bases). Trimming left V 6 bases short and J 6 bases short, with 17 bases between. CDR3 size: 13 residues. Germline CDR1 DFQATT, CDR2 SNEGSKA (reference sequence). As DNA, the CDR3 is TGCAGTGCCAGTTCTTCATCGGGGGATGGCTACACCTTC. It is translated as CSASSSSGDGYTF.

This rearrangement joins TRBV6-1 to TRBJ2-2; D unclear. The CDR3 runs 14 residues. CDR1 and CDR2 (germline): MNHNS, SASEGT. V was pared by 4 bases and J by 0 bases, with 6 bases between. CDR3 bases: TGTGCCAGCAGTGCCCTCTCGAACACCGGGGAGCTGTTTTTT. Its translation is CASSALSNTGELFF.

This clonotype has just a few counts. The V and J genes are TRBV6-5 and TRBJ2-1, with D perhaps matching TRBD1 or TRBD2 (6 bases each). The V end was cut by 2 bases, the J end by 8 bases, with 16 bases between. Germline lookup yields CDR1 MNHEY and CDR2 SVGAGI. The CDR3 runs to 15 residues. DNA of the CDR3: TGTGCCAGCAGTTACGGGGGGCGGGCATTGGATGAGCAGTTCTTC. This gives the protein CASSYGGRALDEQFF.

This chain joins TRBV5-1 and TRBJ1-5, with TRBD1 as a possible D gene (5 bases). The CDR3 totals 14 residues. Germline CDR1 SGHRS, CDR2 YFSETQ. The V end was cut by 1 base, the J end by 5 bases, with 10 bases between. The CDR3 DNA reads as TGCGCCAGCAGCTTGCTTGGGGGAGATCAGCCCCAGCATTTT. This codes for CASSLLGGDQPQHF.

This chain uses TRBV10-3 with TRBJ2-7; D is perhaps TRBD1 (5 bases). CDR1 is ENHRY, CDR2 SYGVKD, per germline. V dropped 3 bases and J dropped 3 bases, with 15 bases sitting between them. The CDR3 has 15 residues. The CDR3 is CAISDPTEFDYEQYF. DNA for the CDR3: TGTGCCATCAGTGACCCGACAGAATTCGACTACGAGCAGTACTTC.

Within the sample, this clonotype is medium-sized. The rearrangement joins TRBV30 to TRBJ1-2; unclear D gene. Trimming cost V 3 bases and J 8 bases, with 13 bases left between them. Germline V CDR1 and CDR2: GTSNPN, SVGIG (reference sequence). The length of the CDR3 is 12 residues. The CDR3 here is CAWREGSFGYTF. In DNA form, the CDR3 reads TGTGCCTGGAGGGAGGGTTCGTTCGGCTACACCTTC.